This TCR beta chain was identified during a study of blood T cell repertoires in COVID-19. Study-wide background: The United States, Italy and Spain provided the acute and convalescent COVID-19 samples.

This CDR3 has 16 amino acids. Germline assignment: CDR1 LNHNV and CDR2 YYDKDF (reference sequence). V dropped 0 bases and J dropped 3 bases, with 15 bases sitting between them. Allocation to cohorts depended on clinical history reported by the participants. Per the original data handling: Nucleated cell counts were estimated from reference gene primer amplification. The data were produced by immunoSEQ multiplex PCR, yet TCRdb's version contains in-frame clones alone and is incomplete. Clone size and V and J calls were adopted from that table, with D and trimming inferred from the DNA. The sample records 120,000 or so clones, 65% to 85% being singletons.

Source material: PBMCs or T cells enriched from blood (not recorded which). The TCR was taken from a woman aged 25 to 39 who had recovered from COVID-19. The chain uses TRBV15 and TRBJ2-7, with D tentatively TRBD2 (6 bases). The chain's CDR3 is CATSRDGSTGGYEQYF. The CDR3 DNA reads as TGTGCCACCAGCAGAGATGGGAGTACCGGGGGCTACGAGCAGTACTTC.